This T cell receptor (beta chain) was captured in a study of CD8 T cells in Susac syndrome. Control patients had untreated stable or active relapsing-remitting multiple sclerosis by revised McDonald criteria. The RNA, roughly 0.45 to 1 ug, was put through reverse transcription using random hexamers. TCR beta CDR3 was amplified by immunoSEQ multiplex PCR. This amplification extended across 54 Vbeta and 13 Jbeta segments. TCRdb passed the immunoSEQ multiplex PCR reads through MiXCR, listing each CDR3 protein once. Of 120,000 or so distinct CDR3 sequences listed, just under 95% are singletons. The V gene's germline CDR1 is MNHNS and CDR2 SASEGT. Germline trimming cut 8 bases from V and 1 base from J; bases unmatched to any gene: 9. This CDR3 spans 15 amino acids.

The clonotype originates from a human donor with multiple sclerosis. Input material: CD4+ T cells from PBMCs. The chain combines TRBV6-1 with TRBJ1-2; 8 bases line up with TRBD1. CDR3 sequence reads: CASVDRDRLNYGYTF. CDR3 nucleotide sequence: TGTGCCAGCGTAGACCGGGACAGGCTTAACTATGGCTACACCTTC.